The present T cell receptor (beta chain) was sequenced within a study of technical replicates of blood from several donors. Some clones are missing from TCRdb's copy, which holds only in-frame ones; the method was immunoSEQ multiplex PCR. The sample shows 95,000 to 100,000 clones, 96% of them seen only once. The CDR3 is made up of 15 amino acids. CDR1 MNHNY and CDR2 SVGAGI come from the germline V gene (reference sequence). With V trimmed by 3 bases and J by 6 bases, 8 bases remained unmatched. The specimen sequenced was T cells isolated from PBMCs. The genes are TRBV6-6 and TRBJ1-2; 9 bases align to TRBD1. The TCR was taken from a human donor in good health. The CDR3 region has the DNA TGTGCCAGCAGTTATCCCAGGACAGGGGATGATGGCTACACCTTC. It is translated as CASSYPRTGDDGYTF.